This TCR beta chain appears in the sequencing data of a study of blood T cell repertoires in COVID-19. Across the study: Samples came from the United States, Italy and Spain, spanning acute and convalescent COVID-19.

The repertoire was sequenced with immunoSEQ multiplex PCR; TCRdb's copy has only in-frame clones and lacks some. The table has approximately 200,000 clones, about 81% seen once. Seattle-derived patients entered the study during active infection and were followed longitudinally. The J segment lost 5 bases and the V segment lost 5 bases, leaving 11 bases of the junction unmatched. This CDR3 region has 15 residues. CDR1 SGHAT and CDR2 FQDESV come from the germline V gene (reference sequence). The TCR originated in a woman aged 80 or over with COVID-19, enrolled during active disease. The V and J genes are TRBV11-1 and TRBJ1-2; TRBD1 agrees at 7 bases. Sequencing was carried out using peripheral blood. For the CDR3, the DNA is TGTGCCAGCAGCGGAAACAGGGGTGCTATATATGGCTACACCTTC. Protein: CASSGNRGAIYGYTF.